The 28 T cell receptor beta chains listed next were all sequenced from one sample in a study of graft-versus-host responses after intestinal transplantation. Sequenced by immunoSEQ multiplex PCR; TCRdb stores in-frame clones only, minus some. The data hold about 110,000 clones, with 85% to 95% observed a single time. Antigens for these TCRs are unknown. This specimen consisted of unstimulated CD8+ T cells sorted from spleen or lymph node cells, obtained before intestinal transplant. These receptors all stem from a human donor who received an intestinal transplant.

The V call is TRBV7-9, the J call TRBJ1-1; no firm D call. CDR1 and CDR2 (germline): SEHNR, FQNEAQ (reference sequence). Trimming shortened V by 6 bases and J by 0 bases, and 2 bases separated the two germline ends. This CDR3 contains 11 residues. The DNA of the CDR3 is TGTGCCAGCAGGCTGAACACTGAAGCTTTCTTT. The encoded protein is CASRLNTEAFF.

The chain joins TRBV27 to TRBJ1-5; a weak D match, TRBD1 (5 bases). This CDR3 comprises 14 residues. Trimming shortened V by 5 bases and J by 1 base, and 9 bases separated the two germline ends. Germline V lookup: CDR1 MNHEY, CDR2 SMNVEV (reference sequence). CDR3 sequence: CASSERGSNQPQHF. DNA for the CDR3: TGTGCCAGCAGTGAACGGGGGAGCAATCAGCCCCAGCATTTT.

The chain links TRBV10-2 to TRBJ2-7, with 11 bases fitting TRBD2. The CDR3 sequence is 18 residues long. The trim removed 0 bases at V and 3 bases at J, leaving 10 bases unmatched. CDR1 is WSHSY, CDR2 SAAADI, per germline. This chain's CDR3 is CASSESLAGGRSGYEQYF. The CDR3 coding sequence is TGCGCCAGCAGTGAGTCCCTAGCGGGAGGCCGCAGCGGCTACGAGCAGTACTTC.

The V gene is TRBV6-6, the J gene TRBJ1-4; a possible D gene is TRBD1 (5 bases). Trimming removed 6 bases at V and 6 bases at J, with 17 bases between. This CDR3 region has 15 residues. Germline values: CDR1 MNHNY, CDR2 SVGAGI (reference sequence). The CDR3 loop is CASSLLGGLDEKLFF. DNA of the CDR3: TGTGCCAGCAGCCTACTGGGGGGGTTAGATGAAAAACTGTTTTTT.

This clone has a single count. The J gene is TRBJ1-2, the V gene TRBV28, with D possibly TRBD1 on 6 matching bases. CDR3 size: 13 residues. Trimming took 5 bases from V and 13 from J, leaving 20 bases between them. The V gene's germline CDR1 is MDHEN and CDR2 SYDVKM. This CDR3 is CASSPQTGRVITF. In nucleotides, the CDR3 is TGTGCCAGCAGTCCCCAAACAGGGAGGGTAATCACCTTC.

This clone was picked up one time. V and J are TRBV7-8 and TRBJ2-3, with TRBD2 matching 12 bases. Trimming cost V 4 bases and J 4 bases; bases outside gene matches: 6. This CDR3 has 16 amino acids. Germline V lookup: CDR1 SGHVS, CDR2 FQNEAQ. The CDR3 DNA is TGTGCCAGCAGCTCCCTGACTAGCGGGGGCGCAGATACGCAGTATTTT. As protein: CASSSLTSGGADTQYF.

The chain carries TRBV5-1 and TRBJ2-7; TRBD1 might be the D (5 bases). The V and J ends lost 3 bases and 4 bases respectively, with 11 bases between them. Germline assignment: CDR1 SGHRS and CDR2 YFSETQ. This CDR3 is 13 amino acids long. The CDR3 DNA reads TGCGCCAGCAGCTCCACCGACAGTTACGAGCAGTACTTC. It yields the protein CASSSTDSYEQYF.

This chain uses TRBV19 with TRBJ2-3; TRBD2 matches at 7 bases. Germline CDR1 and CDR2: LNHDA and SQIVND (reference sequence). This CDR3 comprises 14 residues. V dropped 6 bases and J dropped 3; count of bases not matched to a gene: 6. In nucleotides, the CDR3 is TGTGCCAGTAGGAGACTAGCTCTGACAGATACGCAGTATTTT. This translates into CASRRLALTDTQYF.

CDR3 loop: CASSSGNTIYF. DNA for the CDR3: TGTGCCAGCAGCTCCGGAAACACCATATATTTT. The chain has TRBV13 and TRBJ1-3; D is uncertain. The CDR3 contains 11 residues. Per the germline V gene, CDR1 is PRHDT and CDR2 is FYEKMQ (reference sequence). Trimming stripped 4 bases from V and 4 bases from J, with 2 bases between.

This clone was counted between two and nine times. This chain links TRBV5-1 with TRBJ2-7; tentative D call: TRBD2 (6 bases). V dropped 4 bases and J dropped 0 bases, with 14 bases sitting between them. Germline V gives CDR1 SGHRS, CDR2 YFSETQ. The CDR3 spans 15 residues. CDR3: CASSPGTSSSYEQYF. Written as DNA, the CDR3 is TGCGCCAGCAGCCCCGGGACTTCAAGCTCCTACGAGCAGTACTTC. The full variable domain, in which reference TRBV5-1 and TRBJ2-7 provide the parts outside the CDR3, is KAGVTQTPRYLIKTRGQQVTLSCSPISGHRSVSWYQQTPGQGLQFLFEYFSETQRNKGNFPGRFSGRQFSNSRSEMNVSTLELGDSALYLCASSPGTSSSYEQYFGPGTRLTVT.

This clone was counted between two and nine times. V is TRBV7-9 and J is TRBJ1-5, with D uncertain. This CDR3 region has 13 residues. Germline V gene sequence: CDR1 SEHNR, CDR2 FQNEAQ (reference sequence). V was trimmed by 2 bases and J by 9 bases, leaving 11 bases between them. The CDR3: CASSLFKAWPQHF. CDR3 DNA sequence: TGTGCCAGCAGCTTATTTAAGGCCTGGCCCCAGCATTTT.

The genes are TRBV4-1 and TRBJ2-2; no clear D. Trimming stripped 4 bases from V and 0 bases from J, with 12 bases between. The germline gives CDR1 MGHRA, CDR2 YSYEKL. The CDR3 has 16 amino acids. The DNA for the CDR3 is TGCGCCAGCAGCCGGTACGAGACTTCGAACACCGGGGAGCTGTTTTTT. Translated: CASSRYETSNTGELFF.

The CDR3 sequence is CASSEETSSSDEQFF. In nucleotides, the CDR3 is TGTGCCAGCAGTGAGGAAACTAGCAGTTCCGATGAGCAGTTCTTC. J is TRBJ2-1 and V is TRBV2, with D perhaps TRBD2 (6 bases). With 3 bases removed from V and 8 bases from J, the gap between germline ends came to 17 bases. Germline CDR1 SNHLY, CDR2 FYNNEI. This CDR3 contains 15 residues.

The rearrangement joins TRBV5-4 to TRBJ1-2; 7 bases are a match to TRBD1. The CDR3 is 15 residues long. Germline V lookup: CDR1 SGHNT, CDR2 YYREEE (reference sequence). V was clipped by 6 bases and J by 2 bases; unmatched bases: 10. CDR3 nucleotide sequence: TGTGCCAGCAAGGATTCAGGGGGAGGGAACTATGGCTACACCTTC. This codes for CASKDSGGGNYGYTF.

J is TRBJ2-7 and V is TRBV5-4; 7 nucleotides match TRBD2. Germline V lookup: CDR1 SGHNT, CDR2 YYREEE (reference sequence). The CDR3 runs to 15 residues. Trimming took 2 bases from V and 6 from J; bases not matched to a gene: 11. The CDR3 DNA sequence: TGTGCCAGCAGCTTAGCGGGAAGTGGGCCGGGCGAGCAGTACTTC. Amino acid sequence: CASSLAGSGPGEQYF.

The chain is built from TRBV15 and TRBJ1-5, with 7 nucleotides matching TRBD1. Germline CDR1 and CDR2: LNHNV and YYDKDF (reference sequence). V shed 4 bases, J shed 0 bases, and the junction held 3 bases outside the gene matches. CDR3 size: 15 residues. DNA of the CDR3: TGTGCCACCAGCAAGGGACAGTATAGCAATCAGCCCCAGCATTTT. Its translation is CATSKGQYSNQPQHF.

This clone has just one count. The chain combines TRBV6-1 with TRBJ2-1, with D perhaps matching TRBD2 (6 bases). CDR1 and CDR2 (germline): MNHNS, SASEGT. The ends were cut back, 8 bases at V and 2 bases at J, with 10 bases in the middle. This CDR3 comprises 13 residues. CDR3 loop: CASRRLAYNEQFF. The CDR3 DNA reads TGTGCCAGCCGGAGACTAGCCTACAATGAGCAGTTCTTC.

The chain carries TRBV5-6 and TRBJ2-7; D is unresolved. Germline V gene sequence: CDR1 SGHDT, CDR2 YYEEEE. This CDR3 is 12 amino acids long. V was shortened by 4 bases and J by 0 bases, with 5 bases between the two germline ends. The CDR3 DNA reads as TGTGCCAGCAGCATGGGCTCCTACGAGCAGTACTTC. As protein: CASSMGSYEQYF.

The V and J genes are TRBV7-6 and TRBJ2-7, with TRBD2 identical over 10 bases. In germline, CDR1 is SGHVS, CDR2 FNYEAQ. This CDR3 has 15 residues. After removal of 5 bases from V and 9 bases from J, the junction contained 13 bases not matched to a gene. DNA of the CDR3: TGTGCCAGCAGCCCAGGGGGACTAGCGAGTACGAGGCAGTACTTC. Its translation: CASSPGGLASTRQYF. Together with reference TRBV7-6 and TRBJ2-7, the CDR3 gives the full variable domain: GAGVSQSPRYKVTKRGQDVALRCDPISGHVSLYWYRQALGQGPEFLTYFNYEAQQDKSGLPNDRFSAERPEGSISTLTIQRTEQRDSAMYRCASSPGGLASTRQYFGPGTRLTVT.

This CDR3 is CASSPRGLAGGPRETQYF. For the CDR3, the DNA is TGTGCCAGCAGTCCCCGGGGACTAGCGGGAGGTCCCCGAGAGACCCAGTACTTC. The chain recombines TRBV27 with TRBJ2-5; 15 bases agree with TRBD2. V trimming: 5 bases; J trimming: 4 bases; junction bases outside the gene matches: 11. Germline CDR1 MNHEY, CDR2 SMNVEV (reference sequence). The CDR3 is 18 residues long.

The genes are TRBV6-6 and TRBJ2-2; D is unresolved. The length of the CDR3 is 10 residues. The germline V gene has CDR1 MNHNY and CDR2 SVGAGI (reference sequence). Trimming took off 6 bases at V and 6 bases at J, with 2 bases between the two ends. For the CDR3, the DNA is TGTGCCAGCAGATCCGGGGAGCTGTTTTTT. The encoded protein is CASRSGELFF.

J is TRBJ1-2 and V is TRBV19; D ambiguous. The CDR3 loop spans 14 amino acids. The germline V gene encodes CDR1 LNHDA and CDR2 SQIVND (reference sequence). V was trimmed by 4 bases and J by 4 bases, leaving 13 bases between them. The DNA of the CDR3 is TGTGCCAGTAGTACAGTCGGATTGTCCTATGGCTACACCTTC. Encoded protein: CASSTVGLSYGYTF.

This chain connects TRBV4-2 to TRBJ2-7; the D gene is possibly TRBD2 (6 bases). Germline CDR1 is LGHNA and CDR2 is YNFKEQ. Trimming removed 1 base from V and 2 bases from J, with 15 bases in between. This CDR3 is 16 amino acids long. The CDR3 DNA is TGTGCCAGCAGCCAAGGGCGGGACCCCAGAACCTACGAGCAGTACTTC. This sequence encodes CASSQGRDPRTYEQYF.

Only one count was recorded for this clone. The chain uses TRBV28 and TRBJ1-5; a weak D match, TRBD1 (6 bases). CDR1 and CDR2 from the germline V gene are MDHEN and SYDVKM. V dropped 5 bases and J dropped 3 bases, with 14 bases sitting between them. This CDR3 spans 15 amino acids. Here the CDR3 DNA reads TGTGCCAGCAGTCTTACAGGGCAAATCAATCAGCCCCAGCATTTT. Its protein is CASSLTGQINQPQHF.

The chain joins TRBV10-1 to TRBJ2-7; 9 bases are a match to TRBD1. The V segment lost 0 bases and the J segment 3 bases; nucleotides outside the gene matches: 0. The CDR3 consists of 14 residues. CDR1 WNHNN and CDR2 SYGVQD come from the germline V gene (reference sequence). CDR3 residues: CASSESTGGYEQYF. CDR3 nucleotides: TGCGCCAGCAGTGAGTCGACAGGGGGCTACGAGCAGTACTTC.

The chain combines TRBV19 with TRBJ1-5, with 9 positions matching TRBD1. Germline V gene sequence: CDR1 LNHDA, CDR2 SQIVND (reference sequence). V was clipped by 1 base and J by 4 bases; unmatched bases: 5. The CDR3 is made up of 16 amino acids. CDR3 sequence (DNA): TGTGCCAGTAGTATAGCGGGGACAGGGATAAATCAGCCCCAGCATTTT. Translated: CASSIAGTGINQPQHF.

The chain couples TRBV6-5 to TRBJ2-1; 9 bases line up with TRBD2. CDR1 MNHEY and CDR2 SVGAGI come from the germline V gene. The CDR3 is 14 amino acids. J was trimmed by 8 bases and V by 6 bases; bases with no gene match: 8. The CDR3 region has the DNA TGTGCCAGCAGCCGTAGCGGGAGTTGGGATGAGCAGTTCTTC. It translates to CASSRSGSWDEQFF.

This clone is a singleton in its sample. This chain links TRBV6-1 with TRBJ1-5; no definite D call. Germline V CDR1 and CDR2: MNHNS, SASEGT. Trimming cost V 0 bases and J 0 bases, with 6 bases left between them. The CDR3 loop spans 15 amino acids. The CDR3 sequence is CASSEALPSNQPQHF. The DNA of the CDR3 is TGTGCCAGCAGTGAAGCGCTTCCTAGCAATCAGCCCCAGCATTTT.